This record concerns one T cell receptor (beta chain) sequence. The data originate from a study of blood T cell repertoires in COVID-19. Study context: Sample material is recorded as cDNA or gDNA derived from T cells, B-cell-depleted T cells, or PBMCs.

V shed 4 bases, J shed 1 base, and the junction held 1 base outside the gene matches. The CDR3 covers 15 residues. Germline CDR1 reads LGHNA; CDR2 reads YNFKEQ. Using immunoSEQ multiplex PCR, the repertoire was profiled, and TCRdb retains in-frame clones only, with some absent. The sample has 210,000 or so clones; about three quarters are singletons. Material for sequencing was peripheral blood. This clonotype was obtained from a woman aged 80 or over with active or convalescent COVID-19. The V and J genes are TRBV4-2 and TRBJ1-4; 9 bases map to TRBD1. CDR3 residues: CASSLGQGTNEKLFF. The CDR3 nucleotides read TGTGCCAGCAGCCTGGGACAGGGAACTAATGAAAAACTGTTTTTT.